This T cell receptor (beta chain) was obtained from a study of PD-L1 blockade in urothelial cancer. This table comes from immunoSEQ multiplex PCR, and its TCRdb copy is limited to in-frame clones, with some not included. Of roughly 95,000 clones listed, roughly 87% are singletons. The germline V gene encodes CDR1 MGHDK and CDR2 SYGVNS. Trimming stripped 2 bases from V and 3 bases from J, with 7 bases between. This CDR3 region has 13 residues. Described time point: pretreatment peripheral blood. This specimen consisted of PBMCs, obtained around atezolizumab (anti-PD-L1) treatment. The chain carries TRBV25-1 and TRBJ2-5; D gene ambiguous. The sequence came from a man in his sixties with urothelial cancer. The CDR3, as DNA: TGTGCCAGCAGTGAACCTAATAAAGAGACCCAGTACTTC. Translating it yields CASSEPNKETQYF.